This T cell receptor beta chain comes out of a study of blood T cell repertoires in COVID-19. Overall study: Some COVID-19 samples were acute and others convalescent; all came from the United States, Italy and Spain.

Clones were sequenced by immunoSEQ multiplex PCR, and TCRdb holds only the in-frame ones, with some missing. The table has 300,000 or so clones, approximately 84% seen once. V gave up 8 bases and J gave up 2 bases, with 14 bases separating them. CDR1 is PRHDT and CDR2 is FYEKMQ in the germline V gene (reference sequence). The CDR3 sequence is 14 residues long. Cohorts were determined from participant-reported clinical history. The sample taken for sequencing was PBMCs or T cells enriched from blood (not recorded which). The chain combines TRBV13 with TRBJ2-3; D may be TRBD2 (5 bases). The source of this sequence is a woman younger than 35 who had recovered from COVID-19. CDR3 amino acids: CASLRVLATDTQYF. In DNA form, the CDR3 reads TGTGCCAGCCTGCGGGTACTTGCCACAGATACGCAGTATTTT.